The 7 T cell receptor beta chains listed next were all sequenced from one sample in a study of response to subunit inactivated influenza vaccine. TCRdb recomputed calls from the RT-PCR reads with MiXCR, one row per CDR3 protein. The table has about half a million distinct CDR3 sequences, 7.6% seen once. Source: PBMCs from blood, taken approximately 25 months after vaccination. These receptors originate from a man aged 50-75 years who received an inactivated influenza vaccine.

This clonotype appeared many times. The V and J genes are TRBV3-1 and TRBJ1-1, with a possible D match to TRBD1 (5 bases). The CDR3 runs 14 residues. The ends were cut back, 4 bases at V and 2 bases at J, with 11 bases in the middle. Germline-derived CDR1 and CDR2 are LGHDT and YNNKEL (reference sequence). The CDR3 is CASSLLGANTEAFF. CDR3 nucleotides: TGTGCCAGCAGCCTCCTAGGGGCCAACACTGAAGCTTTCTTT.

The V call is TRBV4-2, the J call TRBJ2-5; 13 positions match TRBD2. V shed 7 bases, J shed 2 bases, and the junction held 7 bases outside the gene matches. CDR3 length: 16 amino acids. Per germline, CDR1 LGHNA and CDR2 YNFKEQ. CDR3 in DNA: TGTGCCAGCACCAGGACTAGCGGGAGCAATCAAGAGACCCAGTACTTC. Protein product: CASTRTSGSNQETQYF.

The chain recombines TRBV9 with TRBJ2-1, with a possible D match to TRBD1 (6 bases). Germline V gives CDR1 SGDLS, CDR2 YYNGEE. The CDR3 is 14 amino acids. Trimming cost V 2 bases and J 8 bases, with 14 bases left between them. This CDR3 is CASSVGQRVDEQFF. Here the CDR3 DNA reads TGTGCCAGCAGCGTTGGACAGAGGGTTGATGAGCAGTTCTTC.

The sample holds many counts of this clonotype. This chain connects TRBV24-1 to TRBJ2-7; D may be TRBD2 (6 bases). Germline V gene data show CDR1 as KGHDR and CDR2 as SFDVKD. The CDR3 covers 16 residues. The V and J ends lost 9 bases and 0 bases respectively, with 20 bases between them. The CDR3 DNA is TGTGCCACCCACACCGGGACTGAAAGGAGCTCCTACGAGCAGTACTTC. Protein product: CATHTGTERSSYEQYF.

This clonotype was seen at least ten times. This sequence joins TRBV20-1 and TRBJ2-1; 8 bases match TRBD2. The CDR3 is 14 amino acids. Germline CDR1 and CDR2: DFQATT and SNEGSKA (reference sequence). The V and J ends lost 3 bases and 7 bases, in that order; junction bases with no gene match: 8. CDR3: CSARRTSGGNEQFF. CDR3 nucleotides: TGCAGTGCTAGGAGAACTAGCGGAGGGAATGAGCAGTTCTTC.

This clonotype was recorded many times. The V and J genes are TRBV12-3 or TRBV12-4 and TRBJ2-7, with D perhaps matching TRBD2 (5 bases). Trimming removed 4 bases at V and 3 bases at J, with 16 bases between. The CDR3 covers 15 residues. CDR3 region: CASSWFGSRDYEQYF. The CDR3 region has the DNA TGTGCCAGCAGTTGGTTCGGGTCGAGGGACTACGAGCAGTACTTC.

This clonotype was detected only a few times. The V and J genes are TRBV29-1 and TRBJ2-2; 7 bases fit TRBD1. The CDR3 sequence is 16 residues long. The V gene end was trimmed by 0 bases and the J gene end by 1 base; junction bases not matched to a gene: 5. Germline CDR1 SQVTM, CDR2 ANQGSEA. CDR3 in DNA: TGCAGCGTTGAAGATCGTAACAGGGGGAACACCGGGGAGCTGTTTTTT. As protein: CSVEDRNRGNTGELFF.